One and the same sample provided the 25 T cell receptor beta chains below, sequenced in a study of blood T cell repertoires in COVID-19. This table comes from immunoSEQ multiplex PCR, and its TCRdb copy is limited to in-frame clones, with some not included. The sample records 150,000 to 200,000 clones, around 84% being singletons. The sample taken for sequencing was peripheral blood. The receptors here all came from a woman aged 70-85 years with COVID-19, enrolled during active disease.

The CDR3 protein is CASSLGAISGNTIYF. The DNA for the CDR3 is TGTGCCAGCAGCCTGGGGGCGATCTCTGGAAACACCATATATTTT. This sequence joins TRBV13 and TRBJ1-3; the D gene is possibly TRBD1 (6 bases). This CDR3 is 15 amino acids long. Looked up from germline, CDR1 is PRHDT and CDR2 is FYEKMQ (reference sequence). Trimming cost V 5 bases and J 0 bases, with 11 bases left between them.

The V call is TRBV5-1, the J call TRBJ2-1, with 9 bases identical to TRBD2. The CDR3 is 16 amino acids. Losses at the gene ends were 1 base for V and 9 bases for J; bases not matched to a gene: 11. From germline, CDR1 is SGHRS and CDR2 YFSETQ. The CDR3, as DNA: TGCGCCAGCAGCTTGCTAAGCGGGGGGTTTACTCGTGAGCAGTTCTTC. It translates to CASSLLSGGFTREQFF.

The table lists this clone with a few counts. This chain uses TRBV24-1 with TRBJ2-3, with 11 bases lining up with TRBD2. After removal of 3 bases from V and 1 base from J, the junction contained 2 bases not matched to a gene. Germline loops: CDR1 KGHDR, CDR2 SFDVKD. The length of the CDR3 is 16 residues. The CDR3 is CATSDGTSGRTDTQYF. CDR3 DNA sequence: TGTGCCACCAGTGATGGGACTAGCGGACGCACAGATACGCAGTATTTT.

V gene TRBV20-1 combines with J gene TRBJ2-5; D perhaps matches TRBD1 (6 bases). Trimming cost V 4 bases and J 9 bases, with 18 bases left between them. CDR1 DFQATT and CDR2 SNEGSKA come from the germline V gene (reference sequence). The CDR3 is 13 residues long. Here the CDR3 reads CSANDRHKWAQYF. CDR3 sequence (DNA): TGCAGTGCTAATGACAGGCACAAGTGGGCCCAGTACTTC.

This clone was seen a few times. CDR3 in amino acids: CASSPRTAQEKLFF. The CDR3 DNA follows: TGTGCCAGCAGTCCTCGGACAGCACAGGAAAAACTGTTTTTT. The V call is TRBV6-6, the J call TRBJ1-4; possible D gene TRBD1, 6 bases. Germline CDR1 reads MNHNY; CDR2 reads SVGAGI (reference sequence). Deletions cut 5 bases from V and 8 bases from J, with 15 bases between. This CDR3 is 14 amino acids long.

This chain joins TRBV4-2 and TRBJ2-7; D perhaps matches TRBD2 (5 bases). Trimming shortened V by 0 bases and J by 1 base, and 7 bases separated the two germline ends. The CDR3 contains 14 residues. The V gene's germline CDR1 is LGHNA and CDR2 YNFKEQ. Here the CDR3 DNA reads TGTGCCAGCAGCCAAGAGGGGAGATCCTACGAGCAGTACTTC. Protein sequence: CASSQEGRSYEQYF.

The chain recombines TRBV10-2 with TRBJ2-5; 11 nucleotides line up with TRBD2. The CDR3 spans 14 residues. Germline-derived CDR1 and CDR2 are WSHSY and SAAADI. The V and J ends lost 7 bases and 5 bases, in that order; junction bases with no gene match: 6. The CDR3: CASNLAGGTETQYF. Here the CDR3 DNA reads TGCGCCAGCAATTTAGCGGGGGGGACGGAGACCCAGTACTTC.

V gene TRBV28 combines with J gene TRBJ2-7, with D perhaps TRBD1 (6 bases). V was trimmed by 5 bases and J by 4 bases, leaving 12 bases between them. This CDR3 spans 13 amino acids. Germline values: CDR1 MDHEN, CDR2 SYDVKM. The CDR3 sequence: CASSQGQIYEQYV. The CDR3 region has the DNA TGTGCCAGCAGTCAAGGACAGATATACGAGCAGTACGTC.

J is TRBJ2-5 and V is TRBV19, with unresolved D. The CDR3 runs 13 residues. Trimming cost V 3 bases and J 1 base, with 6 bases left between them. The germline V gene encodes CDR1 LNHDA and CDR2 SQIVND (reference sequence). CDR3 protein: CASSMRGQETQYF. The CDR3 DNA follows: TGTGCCAGTAGTATGAGAGGCCAAGAGACCCAGTACTTC.

The chain uses TRBV5-1 and TRBJ2-2; D remains unclear. The CDR3 covers 14 residues. Germline lookup yields CDR1 SGHRS and CDR2 YFSETQ. Deletions cut 1 base from V and 2 bases from J, with 6 bases between. CDR3 bases: TGCGCCAGCAGCTTGTCCGGTAACACCGGGGAGCTGTTTTTT. It codes for CASSLSGNTGELFF.

Only one count was recorded for this clone. The chain recombines TRBV9 with TRBJ2-3, with 10 nucleotides matching TRBD2. The germline V gene encodes CDR1 SGDLS and CDR2 YYNGEE. The CDR3 contains 15 residues. Trimming cost V 3 bases and J 2 bases; bases outside gene matches: 3. CDR3 sequence: CASSGSGRYTDTQYF. CDR3 in DNA: TGTGCCAGCAGCGGTAGCGGGAGGTACACAGATACGCAGTATTTT.

The rearrangement uses TRBV11-2 and TRBJ2-3, with D tentatively TRBD1 (6 bases). From germline, CDR1 is SGHAT and CDR2 FQNNGV. CDR3 length: 16 amino acids. Deletions cut 5 bases from V and 2 bases from J, with 17 bases between. The CDR3 spells CASSPLDRRITDTQYF. The CDR3 coding sequence is TGTGCCAGCAGCCCTCTAGACAGGCGAATCACAGATACGCAGTATTTT.

The chain couples TRBV20-1 to TRBJ2-7, with a weak D call TRBD2 (6 bases). This CDR3 has 11 residues. The ends were cut back, 7 bases at V and 3 bases at J, with 10 bases in the middle. Germline lookup yields CDR1 DFQATT and CDR2 SNEGSKA (reference sequence). Here the CDR3 reads CSGTSFYEQYF. The CDR3, as DNA: TGCAGTGGTACTAGCTTCTACGAGCAGTACTTC.

This clone was observed a few times. The gene calls are TRBV30 and TRBJ1-2; D unresolved. The germline CDR1 and CDR2 sequences are GTSNPN and SVGIG (reference sequence). This CDR3 has 12 amino acids. V dropped 2 bases and J dropped 4 bases, with 8 bases sitting between them. CDR3 in DNA: TGTGCCTGGAGTATTTCCAGCTATGGCTACACCTTC. It yields the protein CAWSISSYGYTF.

The chain joins TRBV28 to TRBJ2-2; D gene uncertain. Germline CDR1 reads MDHEN; CDR2 reads SYDVKM. The CDR3 is 15 amino acids. V was pared by 5 bases and J by 1 base, with 11 bases between. The CDR3 nucleotides read TGTGCCAGCAGTCCCAGTAGCTTGAACACCGGGGAGCTGTTTTTT. It encodes CASSPSSLNTGELFF.

The chain couples TRBV19 to TRBJ2-4; 9 nucleotides match TRBD2. V lost 5 bases, J lost 5 bases, and 10 bases stayed unmatched. Germline V lookup: CDR1 LNHDA, CDR2 SQIVND (reference sequence). CDR3 size: 16 residues. The CDR3 protein is CASSLTVAGEENIQYF. The DNA of the CDR3 is TGTGCCAGTAGTTTGACAGTAGCGGGAGAAGAAAACATTCAGTACTTC.

This rearrangement joins TRBV7-2 to TRBJ1-1; 7 bases are a match to TRBD1. V was pared by 3 bases and J by 6 bases, with 7 bases of the junction left unmatched. Per the germline V gene, CDR1 is SGHTA and CDR2 is FQGNSA. CDR3 length equals 14 residues. Here the CDR3 reads CASSFAGGGPEAFF. CDR3 in DNA: TGTGCCAGCAGCTTTGCAGGAGGGGGCCCTGAAGCTTTCTTT.

The chain uses TRBV30 and TRBJ2-1; 8 nucleotides agree with TRBD2. CDR3 length: 15 residues. Trimming took 3 bases from V and 6 from J; bases not matched to a gene: 10. In germline, CDR1 is GTSNPN, CDR2 SVGIG (reference sequence). The CDR3 bases are TGTGCCTGGAGGAAAGCGGGAGTGGGGCCCAATGAGCAGTTCTTC. Residues: CAWRKAGVGPNEQFF.

This rearrangement joins TRBV5-1 to TRBJ1-1; TRBD1 might be the D (6 bases). Trimming took 2 bases from V and 2 from J, leaving 10 bases between them. The CDR3 is 14 residues long. The germline CDR1 and CDR2 sequences are SGHRS and YFSETQ. CDR3 sequence (DNA): TGCGCCAGCAGCTTTGGACAGCTTAACACTGAAGCTTTCTTT. Translating gives CASSFGQLNTEAFF.

This clone was found once. As DNA, the CDR3 is TGTGCCTGGAGTGTCCCTAGCGGGGGGCGAGAGACCCAGTACTTC. It encodes CAWSVPSGGRETQYF. The chain links TRBV30 to TRBJ2-5, with 11 bases lining up with TRBD2. Germline V gene data show CDR1 as GTSNPN and CDR2 as SVGIG (reference sequence). The junction had 4 bases not matched to a gene; V was cut back by 0 bases and J by 4 bases. This CDR3 comprises 15 residues.

V and J are TRBV5-4 and TRBJ2-1; 10 bases are a match to TRBD2. CDR1 and CDR2 (germline): SGHNT, YYREEE (reference sequence). Trimming removed 0 bases from V and 10 bases from J; junction bases left unmatched: 13. The CDR3 totals 17 residues. CDR3 bases: TGTGCCAGCAGCTTGGACGGTGGGGGACTAGCGTATAGAGAGCAGTTCTTC. Its translation: CASSLDGGGLAYREQFF.

This rearrangement joins TRBV12-3 or TRBV12-4 to TRBJ1-5; possibly TRBD1 for D (5 bases). The V and J ends lost 3 bases and 7 bases respectively, with 10 bases between them. The CDR3 is made up of 13 amino acids. This chain's CDR3 is CASSFGGDQPQHF. CDR3 nucleotides: TGTGCCAGCAGTTTCGGGGGGGACCAGCCCCAGCATTTT.

The chain uses TRBV6-5 and TRBJ2-7; TRBD2 matches at 9 bases. This CDR3 has 16 amino acids. The V gene end was trimmed by 0 bases and the J gene end by 5 bases; junction bases not matched to a gene: 8. The germline V gene has CDR1 MNHEY and CDR2 SVGAGI. The CDR3 DNA is TGTGCCAGCAGTTACTCCGGTAGCGGGAGTTTCCACGAGCAGTACTTC. Encoded protein: CASSYSGSGSFHEQYF.

The V and J genes are TRBV6-5 and TRBJ1-2, with D possibly matching TRBD1 (5 bases). CDR3 length: 16 amino acids. CDR1 and CDR2 (germline): MNHEY, SVGAGI. V was cut by 2 bases and J by 0 bases, with 13 bases left in between. CDR3: CASSYEQGIANYGYTF. CDR3 sequence (DNA): TGTGCCAGCAGTTACGAGCAGGGAATTGCTAACTATGGCTACACCTTC.

The V call is TRBV6-5, the J call TRBJ2-5; 7 nucleotides match TRBD2. Germline V CDR1 and CDR2: MNHEY, SVGAGI. The CDR3 length is 15 residues. J was trimmed by 6 bases and V by 0 bases; bases with no gene match: 7. This CDR3 is CASSYSIAGEQTQYF. Written as DNA, the CDR3 is TGTGCCAGCAGTTACTCGATCGCGGGAGAGCAGACCCAGTACTTC.